The source of this TCR beta chain is a study of CD8 T cells in Susac syndrome. RNA in amounts of about 0.5 to 1 ug was reverse transcribed with random hexamers. Amplification of the TCR beta CDR3 was carried out by immunoSEQ multiplex PCR, which spanned a total of 54 Vbeta and 13 Jbeta segments. TCRdb re-called the immunoSEQ multiplex PCR reads with MiXCR, one entry per CDR3 protein. The sample records about 120,000 distinct CDR3 sequences, about 93% being singletons. Sequencing of TCR beta, carried out with a high-throughput approach, was applied to CD8+ and CD4+ T cells from the blood. CDR1 LGHDT and CDR2 YNNKEL come from the germline V gene (reference sequence). Trimming took 1 base from V and 4 from J; bases not matched to a gene: 9. This CDR3 is 17 amino acids long.

This clonotype originated in a human donor in good health. The J gene is TRBJ2-3, the V gene TRBV3-1, with TRBD2 matching over 9 bases. The sequenced material came from CD4+ T cells from PBMCs. This chain's CDR3 is CASSQGSGLAWADTQYF. The CDR3 coding sequence is TGTGCCAGCAGCCAAGGTTCAGGACTAGCGTGGGCAGATACGCAGTATTTT.